The 27 T cell receptor beta chains below come from one sample, sequenced in a study of blood T cell repertoires in COVID-19. Sequencing used immunoSEQ multiplex PCR; TCRdb keeps in-frame clones, though not all of them. Of 250,000 to 300,000 clones in the sample, about 88% are singletons; the top ten hold 3.5% to 5%. Sequencing was done on a sample of PBMCs or T cells enriched from blood (not recorded which). These TCRs come from a man aged 30 to 45 with acute COVID-19.

The chain is built from TRBV28 and TRBJ2-7, with TRBD1 identical over 8 bases. CDR1 is MDHEN and CDR2 is SYDVKM in the germline V gene. V lost 3 bases to trimming and J lost 6 bases; unmatched junction nucleotides: 10. The CDR3 totals 15 residues. CDR3 sequence reads: CASSLRGQGAAEQYV. In DNA form, the CDR3 reads TGTGCCAGCAGTTTGAGGGGGCAGGGGGCAGCCGAGCAGTACGTC.

This clone was found a few times. The CDR3 region is CSGGLGGSEKLFF. CDR3 nucleotides: TGCAGCGGGGGCCTCGGGGGTTCTGAAAAACTGTTTTTT. The chain is built from TRBV29-1 and TRBJ1-4; D is perhaps TRBD1 (5 bases). This CDR3 comprises 13 residues. V lost 7 bases to trimming and J lost 7 bases, with 16 bases between them. The germline V gene encodes CDR1 SQVTM and CDR2 ANQGSEA.

This chain links TRBV7-8 with TRBJ1-2; D is possibly TRBD1 (5 bases). Per the germline V gene, CDR1 is SGHVS and CDR2 is FQNEAQ. V dropped 1 base and J dropped 2 bases, with 8 bases sitting between them. The CDR3 consists of 14 residues. CDR3 amino acids: CASSLGQKNYGYTF. CDR3 DNA sequence: TGTGCCAGCAGCTTAGGACAGAAGAACTATGGCTACACCTTC. Full variable domain (missing parts from reference TRBV7-8 and TRBJ1-2): GAGVSQSPRYKVAKRGQDVALRCDPISGHVSLFWYQQALGQGPEFLTYFQNEAQLDKSGLPSDRFFAERPEGSVSTLKIQRTQQEDSAVYLCASSLGQKNYGYTFGSGTRLTVV.

The genes are TRBV24-1 and TRBJ1-5, with 10 bases matching TRBD1. With V trimmed by 6 bases and J by 4 bases, 2 bases remained unmatched. The CDR3 has 14 amino acids. CDR1 is KGHDR, CDR2 SFDVKD, per germline. The CDR3 bases are TGTGCCACCAGTCAGGACAGGGGGAATCAGCCCCAGCATTTT. It encodes CATSQDRGNQPQHF.

This clone was seen a handful of times. V usage is TRBV19 and J usage is TRBJ1-2, with D unresolved. V lost 7 bases to trimming and J lost 6 bases, with 12 bases between them. Germline loops: CDR1 LNHDA, CDR2 SQIVND (reference sequence). This CDR3 is built from 12 residues. CDR3 nucleotides: TGTGCCAGTACCATGGGTAGCGATGGCTACACCTTC. It is translated as CASTMGSDGYTF. Full variable domain (missing parts from reference TRBV19 and TRBJ1-2): DGGITQSPKYLFRKEGQNVTLSCEQNLNHDAMYWYRQDPGQGLRLIYYSQIVNDFQKGDIAEGYSVSREKKESFPLTVTSAQKNPTAFYLCASTMGSDGYTFGSGTRLTVV.

The chain carries TRBV2 and TRBJ2-2, with 10 positions matching TRBD2. The V gene end was trimmed by 5 bases and the J gene end by 1 base; junction bases not matched to a gene: 1. The CDR3 extends over 15 amino acids. CDR1 is SNHLY and CDR2 is FYNNEI in the germline V gene. DNA for the CDR3: TGTGCCAGCAGTATAGCGGGAGGGAACACCGGGGAGCTGTTTTTT. It yields the protein CASSIAGGNTGELFF.

The V gene is TRBV18, the J gene TRBJ2-3; the D gene is possibly TRBD1 (5 bases). The CDR3 length is 15 residues. Looked up from germline, CDR1 is KGHSH and CDR2 is LQKENI. The V end was cut by 6 bases, the J end by 4 bases, with 17 bases between. In DNA form, the CDR3 reads TGTGCCAGCTCGCCTCCCTTAACAGGAGCAGATACGCAGTATTTT. Residues: CASSPPLTGADTQYF.

The chain employs TRBV19 and TRBJ1-6, with 7 bases identical to TRBD1. The CDR3 is 12 residues long. The trim removed 5 bases at V and 14 bases at J, leaving 6 bases unmatched. Germline CDR1 LNHDA, CDR2 SQIVND (reference sequence). CDR3 sequence (DNA): TGTGCCAGTAGTGAGGACAGGCGATCCCTCCACTTT. This codes for CASSEDRRSLHF.

Notes on this clone: Relative to the germline gene, one junction end is altered; a read error may explain this. The gene calls are TRBV7-7 and TRBJ2-1; 10 positions agree with TRBD2. CDR1 and CDR2 (germline): SSHAT, FNYEAQ (reference sequence). This CDR3 spans 16 amino acids. CDR3 in amino acids: CASSLDVLAGLREQFF. CDR3 coding DNA: TGTGCTAGCAGCTTGGACGTACTAGCGGGATTACGTGAGCAGTTCTTC.

Points on this clone: At the DNA level, this CDR3 is encoded by other sequences in the same sample as well. The chain joins TRBV24-1 to TRBJ2-1, with D perhaps TRBD2 (5 bases). The CDR3 length is 15 residues. CDR1 is KGHDR and CDR2 is SFDVKD in the germline V gene. V lost 4 bases, J lost 0 bases, and 9 bases lay in between. CDR3 nucleotides: TGTGCCACCAGTGAGTTAGGGAGCTCCTACAATGAGCAGTTCTTC. Protein sequence: CATSELGSSYNEQFF.

The V gene is TRBV5-4, the J gene TRBJ1-3; 7 bases map to TRBD1. V lost 4 bases and J lost 0; bases outside the gene matches: 7. The germline CDR1 and CDR2 sequences are SGHNT and YYREEE (reference sequence). The CDR3 extends over 16 amino acids. CDR3 region: CASSPGQRSSGNTIYF. DNA of the CDR3: TGTGCCAGCAGCCCGGGACAGCGGAGCTCTGGAAACACCATATATTTT.

This chain connects TRBV7-2 to TRBJ2-3; D is unclear. The CDR3 consists of 14 residues. CDR1 is SGHTA and CDR2 is FQGNSA in the germline V gene. Deletions cut 5 bases from V and 6 bases from J, with 15 bases between. This CDR3 reads CASSPRQFRDTQYF. The DNA of the CDR3 is TGTGCCAGCAGCCCTCGTCAGTTCAGGGATACGCAGTATTTT.

The chain has TRBV11-3 and TRBJ2-5; D possibly corresponds to TRBD1 (6 bases). V was shortened by 5 bases and J by 2 bases, with 9 bases between the two germline ends. CDR1 SGHNT and CDR2 YENEEA come from the germline V gene. This CDR3 region has 13 residues. The CDR3 loop is CASSHDRQETQYF. CDR3 DNA: TGTGCCAGCAGCCACGACAGGCAAGAGACCCAGTACTTC. Full variable domain (rest looked up from reference TRBV11-3 and TRBJ2-5): EAGVVQSPRYKIIEKKQPVAFWCNPISGHNTLYWYLQNLGQGPELLIRYENEEAVDDSQLPKDRFSAERLKGVDSTLKIQPAELGDSAVYLCASSHDRQETQYFGPGTRLLVL.

V gene TRBV28 combines with J gene TRBJ1-6, with TRBD1 matching 8 bases. CDR3 length equals 14 residues. CDR1 MDHEN and CDR2 SYDVKM come from the germline V gene. Trimming cost V 3 bases and J 11 bases; bases outside gene matches: 6. CDR3 DNA sequence: TGTGCCAGCAGTTTGTGGACAGGGATCGCACCCCTCCACTTT. Its translation is CASSLWTGIAPLHF.

This sequence joins TRBV5-6 and TRBJ2-7; 9 bases align to TRBD2. J gave up 5 bases and V 0 bases, and 6 bases lay outside the gene matches. The CDR3 is made up of 15 amino acids. CDR1 and CDR2 from the germline V gene are SGHDT and YYEEEE. The CDR3 reads CASSLEWTSANEQYV. In DNA form, the CDR3 reads TGTGCCAGCAGCTTGGAGTGGACTAGCGCTAACGAGCAGTACGTC.

This chain uses TRBV28 with TRBJ2-7; 9 nucleotides align to TRBD2. The V gene end was trimmed by 1 base and the J gene end by 3 bases; junction bases not matched to a gene: 7. The V gene's germline CDR1 is MDHEN and CDR2 SYDVKM. CDR3 length: 16 residues. The CDR3 spells CASSLSREGKVYEQYV. CDR3 bases: TGTGCCAGCAGTTTATCGCGGGAGGGTAAGGTCTACGAGCAGTACGTC.

The CDR3 protein is CASSPDITSYPNEQFF. The CDR3, as DNA: TGTGCCAGCTCACCGGACATTACCTCCTACCCGAATGAGCAGTTCTTC. V usage is TRBV18 and J usage is TRBJ2-1; a possible D gene is TRBD1 (5 bases). V shed 3 bases and J shed 7 bases, with 19 bases lying between them. There are 16 residues in the CDR3. Germline CDR1 and CDR2: KGHSH and LQKENI. Looking up the rest from reference TRBV18 and TRBJ2-1 gives the full variable domain: NAGVMQNPRHLVRRRGQEARLRCSPMKGHSHVYWYRQLPEEGLKFMVYLQKENIIDESGMPKERFSAEFPKEGPSILRIQQVVRGDSAAYFCASSPDITSYPNEQFFGPGTRLTVL.

The J gene is TRBJ1-1, the V gene TRBV18, with unresolved D. From germline, CDR1 is KGHSH and CDR2 LQKENI. Trimming pared 3 bases from V and 1 base from J, leaving 9 bases between. The CDR3 is 14 amino acids. The CDR3 coding sequence is TGTGCCAGCTCACCGGCGGCGCAGAACACTGAAGCTTTCTTT. Translated, it gives CASSPAAQNTEAFF.

The chain couples TRBV6-5 to TRBJ1-2; 7 bases line up with TRBD1. With 4 bases clipped from V and 4 bases from J, the junction kept 3 bases outside the gene matches. Germline V gene data show CDR1 as MNHEY and CDR2 as SVGAGI. This CDR3 contains 13 residues. The CDR3 region is CASSSDRAYGYTF. In DNA form, the CDR3 reads TGTGCCAGCAGTTCCGACAGGGCCTATGGCTACACCTTC.

The chain has TRBV9 and TRBJ2-3; D gene unclear. Germline V gene data show CDR1 as SGDLS and CDR2 as YYNGEE. The CDR3 runs to 14 residues. V was cut by 3 bases and J by 2 bases, with 10 bases left in between. This CDR3 reads CASSAPGYTDTQYF. The CDR3 bases are TGTGCCAGCAGCGCCCCCGGGTACACAGATACGCAGTATTTT.

The chain combines TRBV19 with TRBJ1-2; the D gene is possibly TRBD1 (6 bases). CDR3 length: 13 amino acids. The V gene's germline CDR1 is LNHDA and CDR2 SQIVND (reference sequence). V lost 10 bases and J 6 bases, leaving 18 bases between the germline ends. The CDR3 protein is CATSDRGTDGYTF. Written as DNA, the CDR3 is TGTGCCACCTCGGACAGAGGGACCGATGGCTACACCTTC.

This sequence joins TRBV19 and TRBJ2-1; D is ambiguous. This CDR3 has 13 residues. Per the germline V gene, CDR1 is LNHDA and CDR2 is SQIVND (reference sequence). With 3 bases removed from V and 3 bases from J, the gap between germline ends came to 6 bases. CDR3 amino acids: CASSISFYNEQFF. The DNA of the CDR3 is TGTGCCAGTAGTATTAGCTTCTACAATGAGCAGTTCTTC.

This chain uses TRBV6-5 with TRBJ1-5; 7 positions agree with TRBD1. The J segment lost 7 bases and the V segment lost 6 bases, leaving 9 bases of the junction unmatched. This CDR3 is built from 14 residues. From germline, CDR1 is MNHEY and CDR2 SVGAGI. CDR3 nucleotide sequence: TGTGCCAGCAGCCTAGACAGGGAAAGCCAGCCCCAGCATTTT. The encoded protein is CASSLDRESQPQHF.

V and J are TRBV6-5 and TRBJ1-2; TRBD1 agrees at 10 bases. With 4 bases clipped from V and 7 bases from J, the junction kept 9 bases outside the gene matches. Per the germline V gene, CDR1 is MNHEY and CDR2 is SVGAGI. The CDR3 sequence is 15 residues long. In DNA form, the CDR3 reads TGTGCCAGCAGTTCATCGACAGGGGGCGCTTTTGGCTACACCTTC. Its translation is CASSSSTGGAFGYTF.

This clone was seen just once. The chain uses TRBV9 and TRBJ1-6; D gene uncertain. The CDR3 is made up of 14 amino acids. V lost 0 bases to trimming and J lost 8 bases, with 9 bases between them. Germline V gives CDR1 SGDLS, CDR2 YYNGEE. CDR3 DNA: TGTGCCAGCAGCGTAGATGGTGGAGATTCACCCCTCCACTTT. As protein: CASSVDGGDSPLHF.

V usage is TRBV6-2 or TRBV6-3 and J usage is TRBJ2-1, with 10 bases that match TRBD2. Germline lookup yields CDR1 MNHEY and CDR2 SVGEGT. J lost 1 base, V lost 5 bases, and 8 bases had no gene match. This CDR3 comprises 17 residues. The CDR3 DNA follows: TGTGCCAGCAGTGACCTTAGGACTAGCGGTTCCTACAATGAGCAGTTCTTC. Translated, it gives CASSDLRTSGSYNEQFF.

V and J are TRBV28 and TRBJ1-4, with no clear D. The ends were cut back, 7 bases at V and 0 bases at J, with 12 bases in the middle. Germline CDR1 MDHEN, CDR2 SYDVKM. The CDR3 runs 15 residues. The CDR3 loop reads CASMERGATNEKLFF. The CDR3 DNA follows: TGTGCCAGCATGGAAAGAGGAGCAACTAATGAAAAACTGTTTTTT.